The TCR beta chain described here comes from a study of cytomegalovirus exposure and HLA in healthy donors. Both 60 Vbeta primers and 13 Jbeta primers went into the PCR. Here immunoSEQ multiplex PCR was the method, and the copy in TCRdb shows in-frame clones only, minus some. The sample contains under 150,000 clones, 75% to 85% of which appear only once. This receptor was taken from a woman aged 40 to 50 in good health and CMV-seropositive. The sequenced sample consisted of PBMCs.

The DNA of the CDR3 is TGTGCTAGTGGTTTGGGCAGACAGGTGCGTGGCTACACCTTC. This translates into CASGLGRQVRGYTF. The chain has TRBV12-5 and TRBJ1-2, with D possibly being TRBD1 (6 bases). The CDR3 totals 14 residues. Germline CDR1 is LGHNT and CDR2 is FRNRAP. The V and J ends lost 1 base and 7 bases respectively, with 13 bases between them.